The entry below gives a single T cell receptor beta chain sequence along with its context. The data were produced by immunoSEQ multiplex PCR, yet TCRdb's version contains in-frame clones alone and is incomplete. The sample includes more than 95,000 clones, more than 70% of them seen just once. The time point denotes: peripheral blood 6 weeks after treatment start. The V gene lost 5 bases and the J gene lost 9 bases, with 11 bases spanning the gap. The CDR3 spans 11 residues. Germline loops: CDR1 DFQATT, CDR2 SNEGSKA (reference sequence). The data stem from a study of PD-L1 blockade in urothelial cancer. Overall study context: Bladder-origin urothelial cancer in males described most of the roughly 30 patients. Samples of blood were analyzed 3 weeks (second dose) and 6 weeks after treatment start. Blood gave a median around 140,000 T cells.

Sequences were derived from PBMCs, sampled around atezolizumab (anti-PD-L1) treatment. The receptor's source is a man between 50 and 59 years old with urothelial cancer. V is TRBV20-1 and J is TRBJ2-1; D is ambiguous. The CDR3 nucleotides read TGCAGTGCTGGGCAATCGATTGAGCAGTTCTTC. Protein sequence: CSAGQSIEQFF.